The clone carrying this TCR beta chain was observed once. One Seattle source followed patients from active infection through their disease course. In germline, CDR1 is LGHDT, CDR2 YNNKEL (reference sequence). The CDR3 has 18 residues. V lost 4 bases and J lost 0, with 16 bases in between. Under the authors' procedure: It was from reference gene primer amplification that nucleated cell counts were estimated. The table came from immunoSEQ multiplex PCR; TCRdb's copy has only in-frame clones and leaves some out. V and J calls plus clone size are reproduced from that table; the DNA served to infer D and trimming. In the table there are roughly 340,000 clones, around 89% of which are singletons. The data are from a study of blood T cell repertoires in COVID-19. In the study overall: Specimens from acute and convalescent COVID-19 originated in the United States, Italy and Spain. PBMCs, B-cell-depleted T cells, or T cells provided the cDNA or gDNA that made up the material.

Sequencing was done on a sample of peripheral blood. The V call is TRBV3-1 (or the pseudogene TRBV3-2), the J call TRBJ2-6; no definite D call. The sequence was collected from a woman aged 25 to 45 with COVID-19, enrolled during active disease. The CDR3 DNA follows: TGTGCCAGCAGCCCAAGTGGGCCGCTCTTCTCTGGGGCCAACGTCCTGACTTTC. Protein sequence: CASSPSGPLFSGANVLTF.